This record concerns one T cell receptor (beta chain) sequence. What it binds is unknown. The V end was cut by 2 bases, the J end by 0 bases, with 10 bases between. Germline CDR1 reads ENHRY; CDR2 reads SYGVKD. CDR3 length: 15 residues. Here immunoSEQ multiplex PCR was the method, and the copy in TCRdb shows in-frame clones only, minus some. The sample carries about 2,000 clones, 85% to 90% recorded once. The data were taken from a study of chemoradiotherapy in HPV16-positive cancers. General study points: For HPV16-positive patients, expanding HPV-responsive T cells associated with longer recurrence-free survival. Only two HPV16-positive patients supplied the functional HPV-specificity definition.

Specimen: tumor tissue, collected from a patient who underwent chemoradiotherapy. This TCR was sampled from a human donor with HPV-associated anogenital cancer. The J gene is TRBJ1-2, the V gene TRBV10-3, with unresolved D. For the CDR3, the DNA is TGTGCCATCAGTGAGGGCAACCAAGCTAACTATGGCTACACCTTC. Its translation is CAISEGNQANYGYTF.